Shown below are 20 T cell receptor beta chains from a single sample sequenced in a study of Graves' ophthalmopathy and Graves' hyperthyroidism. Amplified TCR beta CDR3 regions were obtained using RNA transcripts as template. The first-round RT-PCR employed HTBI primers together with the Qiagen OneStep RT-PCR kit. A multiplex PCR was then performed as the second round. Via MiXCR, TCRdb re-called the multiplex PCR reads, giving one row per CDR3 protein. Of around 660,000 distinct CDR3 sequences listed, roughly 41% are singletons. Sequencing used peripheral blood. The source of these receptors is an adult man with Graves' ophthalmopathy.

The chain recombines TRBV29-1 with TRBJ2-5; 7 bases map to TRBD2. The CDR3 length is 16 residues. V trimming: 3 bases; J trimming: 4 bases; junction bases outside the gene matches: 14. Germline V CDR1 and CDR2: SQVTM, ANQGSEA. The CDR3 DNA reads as TGCAGCGTTGAGGATGGGAGGACTAGTATTGGAGAGACCCAGTACTTC. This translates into CSVEDGRTSIGETQYF.

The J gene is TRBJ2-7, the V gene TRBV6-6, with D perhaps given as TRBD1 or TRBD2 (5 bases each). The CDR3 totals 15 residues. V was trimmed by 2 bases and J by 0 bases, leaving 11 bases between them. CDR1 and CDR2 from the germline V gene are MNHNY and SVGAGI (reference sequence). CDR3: CASSYKAGSSYEQYF. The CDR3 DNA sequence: TGTGCCAGCAGTTACAAGGCAGGGAGCTCCTACGAGCAGTACTTC.

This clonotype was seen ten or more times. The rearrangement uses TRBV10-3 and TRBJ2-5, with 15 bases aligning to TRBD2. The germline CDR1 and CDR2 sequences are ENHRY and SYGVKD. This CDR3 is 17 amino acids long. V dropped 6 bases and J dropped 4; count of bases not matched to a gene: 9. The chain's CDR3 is CAISARTSGGARETQYF. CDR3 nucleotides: TGTGCCATCAGCGCAAGGACTAGCGGGGGGGCCCGAGAGACCCAGTACTTC.

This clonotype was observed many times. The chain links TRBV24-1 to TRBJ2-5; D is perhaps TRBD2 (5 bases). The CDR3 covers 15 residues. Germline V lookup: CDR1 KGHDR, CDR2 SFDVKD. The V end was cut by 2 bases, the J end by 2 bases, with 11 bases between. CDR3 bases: TGTGCCACCAGTGATTGGAGCGGAGTACAAGAGACCCAGTACTTC. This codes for CATSDWSGVQETQYF.

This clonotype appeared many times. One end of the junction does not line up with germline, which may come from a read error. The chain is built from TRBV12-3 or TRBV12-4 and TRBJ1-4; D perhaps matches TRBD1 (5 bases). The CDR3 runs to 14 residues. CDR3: CASSLRTTNEKLFF. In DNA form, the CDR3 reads TGTGCCAGCAGTTTACGGACAACGAATGAAAAACTGTTTTTT.

This chain's CDR3 is CSSSAQKSSYEQYF. CDR3 in DNA: TGCAGCAGTAGCGCCCAGAAAAGCTCCTACGAGCAGTACTTC. The chain employs TRBV29-1 and TRBJ2-7; D is possibly TRBD2 (5 bases). Germline loops: CDR1 SQVTM, CDR2 ANQGSEA. This CDR3 contains 14 residues. V lost 8 bases to trimming and J lost 0 bases, with 17 bases between them.

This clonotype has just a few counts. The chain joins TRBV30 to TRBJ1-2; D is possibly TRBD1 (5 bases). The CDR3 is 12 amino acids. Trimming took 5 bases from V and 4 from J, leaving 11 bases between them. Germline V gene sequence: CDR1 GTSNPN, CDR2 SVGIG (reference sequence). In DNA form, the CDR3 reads TGTGCCTGGGGCGGGGCAGTCTATGGCTACACCTTC. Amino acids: CAWGGAVYGYTF.

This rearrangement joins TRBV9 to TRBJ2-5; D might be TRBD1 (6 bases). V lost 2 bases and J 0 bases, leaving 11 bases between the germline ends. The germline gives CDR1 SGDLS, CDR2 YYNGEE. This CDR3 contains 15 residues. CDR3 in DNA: TGTGCCAGCAGCGTGGCAGGGGCCCACCAAGAGACCCAGTACTTC. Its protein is CASSVAGAHQETQYF.

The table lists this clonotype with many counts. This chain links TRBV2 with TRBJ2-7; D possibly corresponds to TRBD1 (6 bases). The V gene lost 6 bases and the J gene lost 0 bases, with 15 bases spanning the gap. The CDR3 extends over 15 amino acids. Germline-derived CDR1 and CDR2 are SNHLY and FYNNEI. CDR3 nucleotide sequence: TGTGCCAGCAGATTGGGGGCCCCGAGCTCCTACGAGCAGTACTTC. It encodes CASRLGAPSSYEQYF.

DNA of the CDR3: TGTGCCAGCAGTGCCGGACTAGGAATCGGCGAGCAGTACTTC. Its protein product is CASSAGLGIGEQYF. The chain combines TRBV7-9 with TRBJ2-7; TRBD2 agrees at 7 bases. In germline, CDR1 is SEHNR, CDR2 FQNEAQ (reference sequence). The CDR3 extends over 14 amino acids. V lost 6 bases and J lost 6; bases outside the gene matches: 11.

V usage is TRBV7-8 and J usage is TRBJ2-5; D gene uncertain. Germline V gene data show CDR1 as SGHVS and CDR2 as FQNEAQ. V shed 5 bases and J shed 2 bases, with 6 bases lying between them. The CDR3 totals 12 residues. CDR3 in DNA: TGTGCCAGCAGCCCCCAACAAGAGACCCAGTACTTC. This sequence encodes CASSPQQETQYF. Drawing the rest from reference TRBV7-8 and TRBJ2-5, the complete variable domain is GAGVSQSPRYKVAKRGQDVALRCDPISGHVSLFWYQQALGQGPEFLTYFQNEAQLDKSGLPSDRFFAERPEGSVSTLKIQRTQQEDSAVYLCASSPQQETQYFGPGTRLLVL.

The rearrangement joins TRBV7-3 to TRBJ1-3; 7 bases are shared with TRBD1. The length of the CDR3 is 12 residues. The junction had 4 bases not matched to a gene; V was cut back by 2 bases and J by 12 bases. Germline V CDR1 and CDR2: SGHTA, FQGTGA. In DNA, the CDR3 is TGTGCCAGCAGCTTAGCGGGGGACAGCATATATTTT. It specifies CASSLAGDSIYF.

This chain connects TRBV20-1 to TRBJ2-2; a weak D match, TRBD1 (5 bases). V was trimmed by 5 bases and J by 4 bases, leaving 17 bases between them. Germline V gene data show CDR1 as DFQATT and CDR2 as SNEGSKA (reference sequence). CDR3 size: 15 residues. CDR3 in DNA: TGCAGTGCTCTAAACAGGCAGTTACTCACCGGGGAGCTGTTTTTT. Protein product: CSALNRQLLTGELFF.

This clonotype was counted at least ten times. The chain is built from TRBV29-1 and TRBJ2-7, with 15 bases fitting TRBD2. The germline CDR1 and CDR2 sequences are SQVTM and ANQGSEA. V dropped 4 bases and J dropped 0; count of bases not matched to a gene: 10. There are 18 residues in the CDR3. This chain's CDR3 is CSVVGTSGRPYFSYEQYF. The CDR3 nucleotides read TGCAGCGTTGTGGGGACTAGCGGGAGGCCGTACTTCTCCTACGAGCAGTACTTC.

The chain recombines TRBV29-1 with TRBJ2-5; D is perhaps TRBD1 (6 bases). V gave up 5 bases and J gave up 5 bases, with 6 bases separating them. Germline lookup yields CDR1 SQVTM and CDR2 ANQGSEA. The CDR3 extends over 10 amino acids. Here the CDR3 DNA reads TGCAGCGTTACAGGGGAGACCCAGTACTTC. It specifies CSVTGETQYF.

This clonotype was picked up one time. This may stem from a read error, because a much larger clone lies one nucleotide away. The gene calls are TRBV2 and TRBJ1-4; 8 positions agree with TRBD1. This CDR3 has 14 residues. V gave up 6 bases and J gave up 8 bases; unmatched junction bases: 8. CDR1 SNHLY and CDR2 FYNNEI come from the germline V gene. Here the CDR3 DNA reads TGTGCCAGCAGAGGCAGGGGGCCGAGGGAAAAACTGTTTTTT. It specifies CASRGRGPREKLFF.

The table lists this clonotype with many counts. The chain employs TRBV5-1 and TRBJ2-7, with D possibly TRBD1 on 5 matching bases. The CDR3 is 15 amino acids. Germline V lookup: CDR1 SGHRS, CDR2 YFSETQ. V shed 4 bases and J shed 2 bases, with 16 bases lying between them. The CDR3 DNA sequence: TGCGCCAGCAGCGAGACAGACCTACCACCCTACGAGCAGTACTTC. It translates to CASSETDLPPYEQYF.

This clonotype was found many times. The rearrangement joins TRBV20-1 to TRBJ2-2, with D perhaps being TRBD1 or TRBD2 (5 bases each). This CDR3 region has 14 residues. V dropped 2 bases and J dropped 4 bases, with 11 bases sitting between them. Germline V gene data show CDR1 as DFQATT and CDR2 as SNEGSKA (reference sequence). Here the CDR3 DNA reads TGCAGTGCTAGACCGTCGGGGCGCACCGGGGAGCTGTTTTTT. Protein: CSARPSGRTGELFF.

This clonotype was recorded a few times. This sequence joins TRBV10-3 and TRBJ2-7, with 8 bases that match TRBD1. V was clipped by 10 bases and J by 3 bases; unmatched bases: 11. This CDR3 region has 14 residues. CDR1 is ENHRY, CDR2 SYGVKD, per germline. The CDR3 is CASLSGQDNYEQYF. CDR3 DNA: TGTGCCAGCCTCTCGGGACAGGACAACTACGAGCAGTACTTC.

CDR3 residues: CASSESSTGGTGELFF. CDR3 nucleotides: TGCGCCAGCAGTGAGTCTTCGACAGGGGGCACCGGGGAGCTGTTTTTT. The chain combines TRBV10-2 with TRBJ2-2, with TRBD1 matching 9 bases. The V segment lost 0 bases and the J segment 4 bases; nucleotides outside the gene matches: 3. Per the germline V gene, CDR1 is WSHSY and CDR2 is SAAADI. There are 16 residues in the CDR3.